The 10 T cell receptor beta chains below all came from one sample that was sequenced in a study of OX40 agonist ivuxolimab in advanced cancers. Assay used: immunoSEQ multiplex PCR; TCRdb lists only in-frame clones, some missing. Among tens of thousands of clones listed, about 82% were seen once. The sample was CD4+ or CD8+ T cells sorted from blood, taken in a trial of the OX40 agonist ivuxolimab. The receptors shown here come from an adult with an advanced solid tumor such as melanoma, head and neck, liver or kidney cancer.

The chain links TRBV4-2 to TRBJ1-6, with D possibly being TRBD1 (6 bases). The germline V gene encodes CDR1 LGHNA and CDR2 YNFKEQ. The length of the CDR3 is 15 residues. The V end lost 1 base, the J end lost 10 bases, and 14 bases lay between the germline ends. CDR3 nucleotides: TGTGCCAGCAGCCAAGGTCAGGGGAATAGGTCACCCCTCCACTTT. This codes for CASSQGQGNRSPLHF.

The V and J genes are TRBV11-1 and TRBJ2-7, with D possibly TRBD2 on 6 matching bases. Germline V gene sequence: CDR1 SGHAT, CDR2 FQDESV (reference sequence). The CDR3 totals 14 residues. V was clipped by 1 base and J by 3 bases, with 10 bases between them. CDR3 sequence reads: CASSLGHGGYEQYF. CDR3 bases: TGTGCCAGCAGCTTAGGACACGGGGGCTACGAGCAGTACTTC. Together with reference TRBV11-1 and TRBJ2-7, the CDR3 gives the full variable domain: EAEVAQSPRYKITEKSQAVAFWCDPISGHATLYWYRQILGQGPELLVQFQDESVVDDSQLPKDRFSAERLKGVDSTLKIQPAELGDSAMYLCASSLGHGGYEQYFGPGTRLTVT.

The chain combines TRBV6-5 with TRBJ1-3; D call uncertain. The V gene lost 5 bases and the J gene lost 3 bases, with 8 bases spanning the gap. Germline CDR1 is MNHEY and CDR2 is SVGAGI. The CDR3 length is 13 residues. Written as DNA, the CDR3 is TGTGCCAGCAGTCTCATCAGTGGAAACACCATATATTTT. Residues: CASSLISGNTIYF.

The rearrangement links TRBV5-6 to TRBJ1-2, with 10 bases aligning to TRBD1. The V and J ends lost 3 bases and 6 bases, in that order; junction bases with no gene match: 14. CDR3 size: 17 residues. Germline V gene lookup returns CDR1 SGHDT and CDR2 YYEEEE. The CDR3 DNA sequence: TGTGCCAGCAGCTCAACCATGACAGGGGGCTTTCTTCATGGCTACACCTTC. This sequence encodes CASSSTMTGGFLHGYTF.

V gene TRBV5-1 combines with J gene TRBJ2-5; no firm D call. This CDR3 contains 13 residues. Germline lookup yields CDR1 SGHRS and CDR2 YFSETQ. V was pared by 0 bases and J by 5 bases, with 8 bases between. The CDR3 reads CASSLAPGETQYF. CDR3 nucleotide sequence: TGCGCCAGCAGCTTGGCCCCTGGGGAGACCCAGTACTTC.

The rearrangement uses TRBV7-2 and TRBJ2-7; D remains unclear. Per germline, CDR1 SGHTA and CDR2 FQGNSA. The CDR3 covers 13 residues. The germline V and J ends were trimmed by 1 base and 5 bases, with 9 bases remaining between them. The CDR3 reads CASSLENWNEQYF. The CDR3 DNA sequence: TGTGCCAGCAGCTTAGAAAACTGGAACGAGCAGTACTTC.

The rearrangement links TRBV30 to TRBJ2-5, with D possibly TRBD1 on 6 matching bases. CDR1 GTSNPN and CDR2 SVGIG come from the germline V gene (reference sequence). The V gene lost 0 bases and the J gene lost 5 bases, with 13 bases spanning the gap. The length of the CDR3 is 14 residues. CDR3 in amino acids: CAWSVLGQGETQYF. The CDR3 region has the DNA TGTGCCTGGAGTGTACTCGGGCAGGGGGAGACCCAGTACTTC. Based on the CDR3 plus reference TRBV30 and TRBJ2-5, the full variable domain is SQTIHQWPATLVQPVGSPLSLECTVEGTSNPNLYWYRQAAGRGLQLLFYSVGIGQISSEVPQNLSASRPQDRQFILSSKKLLLSDSGFYLCAWSVLGQGETQYFGPGTRLLVL.

In its sample, this clone was seen a few times. The CDR3, as DNA: TGTGCCAGCAGGGCCCGAGGGACGGATGGCTACACCTTC. Encoded protein: CASRARGTDGYTF. The rearrangement joins TRBV6-1 to TRBJ1-2; tentative D call: TRBD1 (5 bases). The V and J ends lost 6 bases and 6 bases respectively, with 14 bases between them. There are 13 residues in the CDR3. Germline values: CDR1 MNHNS, CDR2 SASEGT.

The DNA for the CDR3 is TGTGCCAGCAGCCCCGGTGGGGGGGCCCAAGAGACCCAGTACTTC. It encodes CASSPGGGAQETQYF. The J gene is TRBJ2-5, the V gene TRBV6-5, with D tentatively TRBD2 (7 bases). Trimming took 6 bases from V and 1 from J, leaving 15 bases between them. From germline, CDR1 is MNHEY and CDR2 SVGAGI. The CDR3 has 15 residues.

The chain combines TRBV7-2 with TRBJ1-4, with D unclear. The CDR3 covers 14 residues. Germline-derived CDR1 and CDR2 are SGHTA and FQGNSA. V lost 1 base to trimming and J lost 14 bases, with 17 bases between them. In DNA form, the CDR3 reads TGTGCCAGCAGCTTAGGCGATCACAGATCAGTTCTGTTTTTT. It translates to CASSLGDHRSVLFF.